Below, one T cell receptor (beta chain) is given with its context. Its antigen is undetermined. Profiling relied on immunoSEQ multiplex PCR, and the TCRdb table lists in-frame clones only, not all of them. The sample yields about 97,000 clones, roughly nine tenths seen once. The record originates from a study of OX40 agonist ivuxolimab in advanced cancers. Study-wide background: Ivuxolimab was delivered to patients intravenously every 2 weeks at doses spanning 0.01 to 10 mg/kg. Three partial responders included one hepatocellular carcinoma patient and two cutaneous melanoma patients. Findings and limits, study-wide: Clonal expansion from baseline to week 6 occurred in both CD4+ and CD8+ T cells.

The CDR3 extends over 16 amino acids. Germline V CDR1 and CDR2: SEHNR, FQNEAQ (reference sequence). The V gene end was trimmed by 5 bases and the J gene end by 5 bases; junction bases not matched to a gene: 10. The clonotype originates from an adult with an advanced solid tumor such as melanoma, head and neck, liver or kidney cancer. This material consisted of CD4+ or CD8+ T cells sorted from blood, taken in a trial of the OX40 agonist ivuxolimab. The chain has TRBV7-9 and TRBJ2-5, with TRBD2 matching over 11 bases. The CDR3 protein is CASSTPSGGIPETQYF. In DNA form, the CDR3 reads TGTGCCAGCAGCACTCCTAGCGGGGGGATCCCGGAGACCCAGTACTTC.